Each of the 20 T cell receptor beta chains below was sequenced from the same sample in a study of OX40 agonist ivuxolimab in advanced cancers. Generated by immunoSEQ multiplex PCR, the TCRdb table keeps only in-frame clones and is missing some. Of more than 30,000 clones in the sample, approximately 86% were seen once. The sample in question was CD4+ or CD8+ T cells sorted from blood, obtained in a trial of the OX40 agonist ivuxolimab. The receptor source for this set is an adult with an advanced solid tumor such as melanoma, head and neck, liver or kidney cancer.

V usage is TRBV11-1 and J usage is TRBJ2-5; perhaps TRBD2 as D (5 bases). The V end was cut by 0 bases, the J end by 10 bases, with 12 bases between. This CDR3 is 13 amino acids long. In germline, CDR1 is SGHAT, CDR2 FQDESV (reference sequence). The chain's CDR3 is CASSLAGFGDQYF. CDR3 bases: TGTGCCAGCAGCTTAGCGGGGTTCGGGGACCAGTACTTC.

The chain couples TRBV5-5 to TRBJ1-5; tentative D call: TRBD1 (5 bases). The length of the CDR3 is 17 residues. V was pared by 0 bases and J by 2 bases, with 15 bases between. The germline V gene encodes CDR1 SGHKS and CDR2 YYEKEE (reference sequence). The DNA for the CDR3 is TGTGCCAGCAGCTTGGCCTGGTCTCAAGGGGGCAATCAGCCCCAGCATTTT. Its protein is CASSLAWSQGGNQPQHF.

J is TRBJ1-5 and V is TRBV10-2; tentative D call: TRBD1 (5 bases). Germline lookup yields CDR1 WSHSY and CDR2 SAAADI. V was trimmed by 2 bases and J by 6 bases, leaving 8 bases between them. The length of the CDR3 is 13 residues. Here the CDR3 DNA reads TGCGCCAGCAGTGAGGTCAGGGTTCAGCCCCAGCATTTT. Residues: CASSEVRVQPQHF.

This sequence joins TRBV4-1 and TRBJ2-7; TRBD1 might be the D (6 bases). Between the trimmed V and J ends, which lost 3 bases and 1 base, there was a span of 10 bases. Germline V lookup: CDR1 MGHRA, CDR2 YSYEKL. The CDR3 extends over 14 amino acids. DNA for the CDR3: TGCGCCAGCAGCCAGCGGACAGCTTCCTACGAGCAGTACTTC. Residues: CASSQRTASYEQYF.

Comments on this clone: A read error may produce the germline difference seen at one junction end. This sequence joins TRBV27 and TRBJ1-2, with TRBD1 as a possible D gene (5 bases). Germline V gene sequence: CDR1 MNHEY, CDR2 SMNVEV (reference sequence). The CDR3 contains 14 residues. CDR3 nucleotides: TGTGCCAGCAGCCCGGGACGAAGTAACTACGGCTACACCTTC. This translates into CASSPGRSNYGYTF.

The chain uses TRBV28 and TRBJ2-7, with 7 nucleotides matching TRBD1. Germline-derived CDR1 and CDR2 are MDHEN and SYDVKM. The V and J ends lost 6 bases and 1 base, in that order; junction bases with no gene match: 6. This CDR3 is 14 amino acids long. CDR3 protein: CASRTGTESYEQYF. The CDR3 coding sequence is TGTGCCAGCAGAACCGGGACAGAGTCCTACGAGCAGTACTTC. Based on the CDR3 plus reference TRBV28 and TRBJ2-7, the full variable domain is DVKVTQSSRYLVKRTGEKVFLECVQDMDHENMFWYRQDPGLGLRLIYFSYDVKMKEKGDIPEGYSVSREKKERFSLILESASTNQTSMYLCASRTGTESYEQYFGPGTRLTVT.

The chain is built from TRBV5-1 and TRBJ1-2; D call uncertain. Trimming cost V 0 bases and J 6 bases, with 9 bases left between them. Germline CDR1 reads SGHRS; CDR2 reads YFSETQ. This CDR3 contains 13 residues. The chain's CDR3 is CASSLAEGDGYTF. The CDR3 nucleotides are TGCGCCAGCAGCTTGGCCGAGGGAGATGGCTACACCTTC.

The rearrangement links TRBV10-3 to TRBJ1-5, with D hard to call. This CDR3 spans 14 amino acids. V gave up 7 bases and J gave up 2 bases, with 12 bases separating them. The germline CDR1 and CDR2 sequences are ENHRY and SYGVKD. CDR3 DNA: TGTGCCATCAAACGGGGAGATGGCAATCAGCCCCAGCATTTT. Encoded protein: CAIKRGDGNQPQHF.

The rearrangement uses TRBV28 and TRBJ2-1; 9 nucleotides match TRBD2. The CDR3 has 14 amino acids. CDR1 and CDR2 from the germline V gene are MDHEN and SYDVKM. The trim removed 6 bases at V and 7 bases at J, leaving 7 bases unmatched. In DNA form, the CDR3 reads TGTGCCAGCAGCCGCGTTAGCGGGAGTAATGAGCAGTTCTTC. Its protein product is CASSRVSGSNEQFF.

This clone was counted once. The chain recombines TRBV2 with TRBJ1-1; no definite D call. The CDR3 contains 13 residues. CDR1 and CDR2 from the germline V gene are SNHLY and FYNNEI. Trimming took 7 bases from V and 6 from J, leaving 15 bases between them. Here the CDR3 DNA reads TGTGCCAGCACTCCGAAGGGTAGGGCTGAAGCTTTCTTT. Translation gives CASTPKGRAEAFF.

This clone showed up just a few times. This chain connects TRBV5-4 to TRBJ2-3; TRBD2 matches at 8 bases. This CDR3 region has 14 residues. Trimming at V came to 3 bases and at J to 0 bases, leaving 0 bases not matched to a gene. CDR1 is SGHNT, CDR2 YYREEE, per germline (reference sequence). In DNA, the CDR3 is TGTGCCAGCAGCTCTAGCGGGAGCACAGATACGCAGTATTTT. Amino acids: CASSSSGSTDTQYF.

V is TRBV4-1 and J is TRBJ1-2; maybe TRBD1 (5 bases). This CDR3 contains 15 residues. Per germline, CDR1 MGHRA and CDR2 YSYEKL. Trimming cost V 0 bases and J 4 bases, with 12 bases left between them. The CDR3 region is CASSQERQTLYGYTF. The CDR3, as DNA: TGCGCCAGCAGCCAAGAAAGACAGACCCTCTATGGCTACACCTTC.

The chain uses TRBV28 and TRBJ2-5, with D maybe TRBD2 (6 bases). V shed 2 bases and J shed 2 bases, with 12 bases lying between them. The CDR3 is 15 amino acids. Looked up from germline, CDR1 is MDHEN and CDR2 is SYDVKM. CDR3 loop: CASSLVRDSQETQYF. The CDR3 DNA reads TGTGCCAGCAGTTTAGTCCGGGACTCACAAGAGACCCAGTACTTC.

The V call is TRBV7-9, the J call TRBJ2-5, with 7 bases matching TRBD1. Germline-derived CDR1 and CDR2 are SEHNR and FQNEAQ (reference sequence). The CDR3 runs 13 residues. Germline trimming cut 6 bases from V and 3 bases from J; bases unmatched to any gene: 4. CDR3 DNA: TGTGCCAGCAGTCACAGGGGTGAAGAGACCCAGTACTTC. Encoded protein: CASSHRGEETQYF.

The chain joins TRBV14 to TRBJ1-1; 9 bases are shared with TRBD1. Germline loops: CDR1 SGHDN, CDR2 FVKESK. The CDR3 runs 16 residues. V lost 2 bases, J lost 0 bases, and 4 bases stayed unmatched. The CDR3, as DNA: TGTGCCAGCAGCCAATGGACAGGGGTCATGAACACTGAAGCTTTCTTT. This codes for CASSQWTGVMNTEAFF.

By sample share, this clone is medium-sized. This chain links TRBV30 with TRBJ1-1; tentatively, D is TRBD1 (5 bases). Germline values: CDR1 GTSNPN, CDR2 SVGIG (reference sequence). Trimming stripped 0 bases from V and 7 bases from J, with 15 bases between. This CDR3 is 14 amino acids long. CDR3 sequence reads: CAWSVMNAGDEAFF. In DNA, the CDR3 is TGTGCCTGGAGTGTAATGAATGCGGGGGATGAAGCTTTCTTT.

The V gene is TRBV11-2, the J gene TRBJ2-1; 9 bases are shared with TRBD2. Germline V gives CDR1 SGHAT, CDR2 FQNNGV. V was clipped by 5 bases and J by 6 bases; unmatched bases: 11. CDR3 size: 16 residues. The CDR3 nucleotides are TGTGCCAGCAGCCTAGGAGGCGGGAGGGCCGTCAATGAGCAGTTCTTC. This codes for CASSLGGGRAVNEQFF.

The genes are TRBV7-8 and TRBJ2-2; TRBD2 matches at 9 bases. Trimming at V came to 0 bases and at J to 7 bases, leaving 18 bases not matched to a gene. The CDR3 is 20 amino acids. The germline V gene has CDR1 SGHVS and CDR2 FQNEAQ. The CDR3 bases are TGTGCCAGCAGCTTAGCTCCCCAGCGGGAGGCCCCCGTAGATGTCGGGGAGCTGTTTTTT. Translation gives CASSLAPQREAPVDVGELFF.

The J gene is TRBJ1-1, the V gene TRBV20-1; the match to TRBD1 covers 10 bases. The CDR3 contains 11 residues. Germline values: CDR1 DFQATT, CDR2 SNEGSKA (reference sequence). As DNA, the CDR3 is TGCAGCCGGGACAGGGGCGCTGAAGCTTTCTTT. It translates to CSRDRGAEAFF.

The CDR3 reads CASSFWTSGTSKYF. In DNA, the CDR3 is TGTGCCAGCAGCTTCTGGACTAGCGGGACCTCGAAGTACTTC. The chain is built from TRBV5-6 and TRBJ2-7; 12 bases are a match to TRBD2. The CDR3 is 14 residues long. Trimming removed 2 bases from V and 11 bases from J; junction bases left unmatched: 8. CDR1 and CDR2 from the germline V gene are SGHDT and YYEEEE.